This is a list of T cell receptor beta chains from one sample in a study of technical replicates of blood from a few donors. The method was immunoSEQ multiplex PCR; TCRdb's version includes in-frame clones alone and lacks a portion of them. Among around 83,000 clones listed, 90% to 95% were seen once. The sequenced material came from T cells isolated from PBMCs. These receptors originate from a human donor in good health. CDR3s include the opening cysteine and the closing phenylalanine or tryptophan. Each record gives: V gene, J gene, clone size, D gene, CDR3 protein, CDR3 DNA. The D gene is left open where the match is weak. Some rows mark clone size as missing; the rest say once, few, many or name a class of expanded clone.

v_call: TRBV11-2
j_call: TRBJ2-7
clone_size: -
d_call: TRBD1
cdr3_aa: CASSSVKGQGAYEQYF
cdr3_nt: TGTGCCAGCAGCTCCGTGAAGGGACAGGGGGCCTACGAGCAGTACTTC

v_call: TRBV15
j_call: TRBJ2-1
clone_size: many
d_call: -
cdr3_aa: CATSDERPPGNEQFF
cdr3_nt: TGTGCCACCAGCGATGAGCGCCCCCCCGGCAATGAGCAGTTCTTC

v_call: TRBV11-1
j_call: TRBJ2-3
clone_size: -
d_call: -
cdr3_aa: CASTKQVPDTQYF
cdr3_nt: TGTGCCAGCACCAAACAGGTTCCAGATACGCAGTATTTT

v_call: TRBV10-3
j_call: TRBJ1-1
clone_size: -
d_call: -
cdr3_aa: CAITSQGTNTEAFF
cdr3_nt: TGTGCCATCACTTCGCAGGGGACGAACACTGAAGCTTTCTTT

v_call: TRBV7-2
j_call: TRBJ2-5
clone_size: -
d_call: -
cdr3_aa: CASSLAETQYF
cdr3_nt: TGTGCCAGCAGCCTTGCGGAGACCCAGTACTTC

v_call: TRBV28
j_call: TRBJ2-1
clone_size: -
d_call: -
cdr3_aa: CASSLTSVFNEQFF
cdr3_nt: TGTGCCAGCAGTTTAACGAGCGTCTTCAATGAGCAGTTCTTC

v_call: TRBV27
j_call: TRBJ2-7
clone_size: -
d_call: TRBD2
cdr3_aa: CASRTSGVNEQYF
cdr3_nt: TGTGCCAGCAGAACGAGCGGGGTTAACGAGCAGTACTTC

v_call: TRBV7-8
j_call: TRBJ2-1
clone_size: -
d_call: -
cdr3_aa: CASSFNWQGIAVFYNEQFF
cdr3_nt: TGTGCCAGCAGCTTTAATTGGCAGGGGATTGCCGTATTCTACAATGAGCAGTTCTTC

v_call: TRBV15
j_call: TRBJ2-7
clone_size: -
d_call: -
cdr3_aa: CATSRDPRGTYEQYF
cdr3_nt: TGTGCCACCAGCAGAGATCCTCGGGGGACCTACGAGCAGTACTTC

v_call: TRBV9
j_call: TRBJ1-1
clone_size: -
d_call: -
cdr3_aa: CASGQGLVNTEAFF
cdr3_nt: TGTGCCTCAGGGCAGGGGCTGGTGAACACTGAAGCTTTCTTT

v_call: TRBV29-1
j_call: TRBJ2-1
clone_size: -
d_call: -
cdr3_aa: CSVVGGHNEQFF
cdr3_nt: TGCAGCGTTGTGGGCGGGCACAATGAGCAGTTCTTC

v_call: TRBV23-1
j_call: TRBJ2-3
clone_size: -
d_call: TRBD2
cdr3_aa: CASSQGTSGAGGDTQYF
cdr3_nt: TGCGCCAGCAGTCAAGGGACTAGCGGTGCAGGGGGAGATACGCAGTATTTT

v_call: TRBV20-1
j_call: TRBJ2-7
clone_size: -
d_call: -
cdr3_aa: CSARGSSEQYF
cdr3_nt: TGCAGTGCTAGAGGGTCCAGCGAGCAGTACTTC

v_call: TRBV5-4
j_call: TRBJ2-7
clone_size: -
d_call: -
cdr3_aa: CASSLGGGREQYF
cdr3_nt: TGTGCCAGCAGCTTGGGCGGGGGCCGGGAGCAGTACTTC

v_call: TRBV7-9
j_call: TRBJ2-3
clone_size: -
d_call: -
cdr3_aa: CASSQGDTQYF
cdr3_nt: TGTGCCAGCAGCCAGGGCGATACGCAGTATTTT

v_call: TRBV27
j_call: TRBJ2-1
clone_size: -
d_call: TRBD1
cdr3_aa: CASSFFETGTNEQFF
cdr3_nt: TGTGCCAGCAGTTTTTTTGAGACAGGGACGAATGAGCAGTTCTTC

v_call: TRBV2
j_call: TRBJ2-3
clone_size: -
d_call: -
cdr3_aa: CASSGQIDTQYF
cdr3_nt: TGTGCCAGCAGTGGGCAAATAGATACGCAGTATTTT

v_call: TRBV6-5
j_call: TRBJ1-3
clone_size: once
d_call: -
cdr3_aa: CAVGPSTGDTIYF
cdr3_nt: TGTGCCGTTGGTCCATCGACCGGAGACACCATATATTTT

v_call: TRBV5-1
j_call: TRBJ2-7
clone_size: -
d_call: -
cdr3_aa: CASSPLPSLIYEQYF
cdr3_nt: TGCGCCAGCAGCCCACTCCCTAGTCTTATCTACGAGCAGTACTTC

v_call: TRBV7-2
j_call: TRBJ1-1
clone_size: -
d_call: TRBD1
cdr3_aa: CASSYGQGAGNTEAFF
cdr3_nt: TGTGCCAGCAGCTACGGACAGGGGGCTGGGAACACTGAAGCTTTCTTT

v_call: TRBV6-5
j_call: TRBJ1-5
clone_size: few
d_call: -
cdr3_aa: CASRLSRNSNQPQHF
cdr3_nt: TGTGCCAGCAGACTAAGTCGGAATAGCAATCAGCCCCAGCATTTT

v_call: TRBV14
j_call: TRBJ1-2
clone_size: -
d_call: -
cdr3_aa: CASSQVGGAHGYTF
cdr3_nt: TGTGCCAGCAGCCAAGTAGGGGGGGCGCATGGCTACACCTTC

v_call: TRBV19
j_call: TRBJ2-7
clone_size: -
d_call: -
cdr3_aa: CASSTSPGAYEQYF
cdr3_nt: TGTGCCAGTAGCACGTCGCCAGGCGCCTACGAGCAGTACTTC

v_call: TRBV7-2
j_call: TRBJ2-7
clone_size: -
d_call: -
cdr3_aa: CASSRGGRDEQYF
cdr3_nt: TGTGCCAGCAGCCGCGGGGGCAGAGACGAGCAGTACTTC

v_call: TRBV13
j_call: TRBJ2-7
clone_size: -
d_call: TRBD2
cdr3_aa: CASSLTTQLAGGPYEQYF
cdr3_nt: TGTGCCAGCAGCTTAACAACCCAACTAGCGGGAGGCCCCTACGAGCAGTACTTC

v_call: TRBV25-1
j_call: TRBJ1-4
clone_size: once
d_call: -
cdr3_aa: CASETSTNEKLFF
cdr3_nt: TGTGCCAGCGAAACATCAACTAATGAAAAACTGTTTTTT

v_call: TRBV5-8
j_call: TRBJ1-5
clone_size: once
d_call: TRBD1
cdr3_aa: CASSLRPAQDRKNQPQHF
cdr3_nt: TGTGCCAGCAGCTTACGGCCAGCACAGGACAGGAAAAATCAGCCCCAGCATTTT

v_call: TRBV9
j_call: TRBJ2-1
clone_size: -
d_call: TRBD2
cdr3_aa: CASSVGASGFNNEQFF
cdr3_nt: TGTGCCAGCAGCGTAGGGGCTAGCGGGTTCAACAATGAGCAGTTCTTC

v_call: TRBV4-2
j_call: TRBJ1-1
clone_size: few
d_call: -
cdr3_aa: CASSRENWAGGNEAFF
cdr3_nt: TGTGCCAGCAGCCGTGAAAATTGGGCAGGTGGAAATGAAGCTTTCTTT

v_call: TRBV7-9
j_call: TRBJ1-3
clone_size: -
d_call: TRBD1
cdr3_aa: CASSFPTGGFGNTIYF
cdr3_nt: TGTGCCAGCAGCTTCCCGACAGGGGGCTTCGGAAACACCATATATTTT

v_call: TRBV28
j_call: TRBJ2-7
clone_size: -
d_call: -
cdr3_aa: CASSSTGSYEQYF
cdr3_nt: TGTGCCAGCAGCTCGACAGGATCTTACGAGCAGTACTTC

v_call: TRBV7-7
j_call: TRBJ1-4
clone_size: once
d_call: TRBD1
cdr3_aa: CASSPGTGNEKLFF
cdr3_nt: TGTGCCAGCAGCCCCGGGACAGGGAATGAAAAACTGTTTTTT

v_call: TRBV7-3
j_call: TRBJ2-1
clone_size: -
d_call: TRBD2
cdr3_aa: CASSLYLAGNNEQFF
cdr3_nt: TGTGCCAGCAGCTTATACCTAGCGGGGAACAATGAGCAGTTCTTC

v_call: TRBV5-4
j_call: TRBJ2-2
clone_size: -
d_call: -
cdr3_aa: CASSSLEQESGELFF
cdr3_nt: TGTGCCAGCAGTTCCCTAGAACAAGAGTCCGGGGAGCTGTTTTTT

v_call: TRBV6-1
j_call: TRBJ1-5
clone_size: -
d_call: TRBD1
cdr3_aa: CASSELPTGSMAQHF
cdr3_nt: TGTGCCAGCAGTGAACTACCGACAGGGTCAATGGCCCAGCATTTT

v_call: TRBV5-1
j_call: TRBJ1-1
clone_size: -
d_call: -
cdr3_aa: CASSSKAGATEAFF
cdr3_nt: TGCGCCAGCAGCTCCAAGGCAGGGGCCACTGAAGCTTTCTTT

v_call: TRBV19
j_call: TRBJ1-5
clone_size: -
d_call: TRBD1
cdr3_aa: CASKSGGGPYYQPQHF
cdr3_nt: TGTGCCAGTAAGTCCGGAGGGGGCCCTTATTATCAGCCCCAGCATTTT

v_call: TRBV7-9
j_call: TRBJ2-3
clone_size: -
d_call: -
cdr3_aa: CASSSYRVSTDTQYF
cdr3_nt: TGTGCCAGCAGCTCATACAGGGTTAGCACAGATACGCAGTATTTT

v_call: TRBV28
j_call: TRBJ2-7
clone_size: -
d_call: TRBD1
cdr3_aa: CATSRMAGQVEQYF
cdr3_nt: TGTGCTACCAGCAGAATGGCGGGACAGGTCGAGCAGTACTTC

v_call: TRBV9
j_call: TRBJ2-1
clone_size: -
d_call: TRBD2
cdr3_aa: CASSAPERERDEQFF
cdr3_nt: TGTGCCAGCAGCGCTCCCGAGCGGGAGAGGGATGAGCAGTTCTTC

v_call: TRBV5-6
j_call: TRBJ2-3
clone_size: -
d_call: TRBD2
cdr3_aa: CASSSGLAGVLGDTQYF
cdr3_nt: TGTGCCAGCAGTTCTGGACTAGCGGGAGTGTTAGGAGATACGCAGTATTTT

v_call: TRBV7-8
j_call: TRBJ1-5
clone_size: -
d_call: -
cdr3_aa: CASSPLNTGGPKDQPQHF
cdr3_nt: TGTGCCAGCAGCCCGCTCAATACCGGGGGACCTAAAGATCAGCCCCAGCATTTT

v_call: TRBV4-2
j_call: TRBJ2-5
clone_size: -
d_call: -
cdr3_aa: CASSLRGGETQYF
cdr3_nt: TGTGCCAGCAGCCTACGAGGCGGCGAGACCCAGTACTTC

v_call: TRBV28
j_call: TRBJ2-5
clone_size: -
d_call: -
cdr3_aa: CASSFSRDRETQYF
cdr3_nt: TGTGCCAGCAGTTTTTCCCGAGACAGAGAGACCCAGTACTTC

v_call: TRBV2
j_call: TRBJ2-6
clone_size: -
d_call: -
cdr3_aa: CASHRTPGANVLTF
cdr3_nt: TGTGCCAGTCACCGGACTCCTGGGGCCAACGTCCTGACTTTC

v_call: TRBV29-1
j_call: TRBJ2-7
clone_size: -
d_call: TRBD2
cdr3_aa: CSVLRPGGRDYEQYF
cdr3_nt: TGCAGCGTTCTACGCCCGGGAGGCAGGGACTACGAGCAGTACTTC

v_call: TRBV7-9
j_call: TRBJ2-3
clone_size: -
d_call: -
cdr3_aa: CASSLRGGPGADTQYF
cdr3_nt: TGTGCCAGCAGCTTAAGGGGCGGACCGGGGGCAGATACGCAGTATTTT

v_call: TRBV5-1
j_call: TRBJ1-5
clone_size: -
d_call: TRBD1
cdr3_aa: CASSLATGDQPQHF
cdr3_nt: TGCGCCAGCAGCTTGGCAACAGGGGATCAGCCCCAGCATTTT

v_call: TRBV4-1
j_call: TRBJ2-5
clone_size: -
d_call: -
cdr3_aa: CASSQRQGGETQYF
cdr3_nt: TGCGCCAGCAGCCAGCGACAAGGGGGAGAGACCCAGTACTTC

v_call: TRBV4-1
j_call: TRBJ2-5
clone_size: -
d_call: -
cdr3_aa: CASSQDPGGETQYF
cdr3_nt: TGCGCCAGCAGCCAAGATCCAGGGGGGGAGACCCAGTACTTC